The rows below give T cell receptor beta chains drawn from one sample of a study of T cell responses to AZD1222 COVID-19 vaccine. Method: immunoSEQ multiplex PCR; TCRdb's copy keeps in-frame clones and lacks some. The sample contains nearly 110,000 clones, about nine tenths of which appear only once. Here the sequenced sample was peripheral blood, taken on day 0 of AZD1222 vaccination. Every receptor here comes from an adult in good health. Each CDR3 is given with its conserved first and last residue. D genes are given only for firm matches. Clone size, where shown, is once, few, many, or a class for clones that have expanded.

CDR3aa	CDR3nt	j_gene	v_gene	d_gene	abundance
CATSTGTDGDTIYF	TGTGCCACCAGCACGGGGACAGACGGAGACACCATATATTTT	TRBJ1-3	TRBV15	TRBD1	-
CAAEGRGYGYTF	TGTGCCGCCGAGGGGCGCGGGTATGGCTACACCTTC	TRBJ1-2	TRBV10-3	-	-
CASSTRTGGFSLLSTEAFF	TGTGCCAGCAGCACCCGGACAGGGGGTTTCAGTTTATTGAGCACTGAAGCTTTCTTT	TRBJ1-1	TRBV5-4	TRBD1	-
CASSYGWYSYNEQFF	TGTGCCAGCAGCTATGGATGGTACTCCTACAATGAGCAGTTCTTC	TRBJ2-1	TRBV7-9	-	-
CASTGTSGHNEQFF	TGTGCCAGCACCGGGACTAGCGGGCACAATGAGCAGTTCTTC	TRBJ2-1	TRBV9	TRBD2	-
CSGADGTNYGYTF	TGCAGCGGGGCGGACGGAACTAACTATGGCTACACCTTC	TRBJ1-2	TRBV29-1	-	-
CASSVIRPANTGELFF	TGTGCCAGCTCCGTCATCAGGCCCGCGAACACCGGGGAGCTGTTTTTT	TRBJ2-2	TRBV27	-	-
CASSKDINYGYTF	TGTGCCAGCAGCAAGGACATTAACTATGGCTACACCTTC	TRBJ1-2	TRBV12-3/TRBV12-4	-	-
CASSLSGPSWGNTIYF	TGTGCCAGCAGCTTATCCGGGCCGTCTTGGGGAAACACCATATATTTT	TRBJ1-3	TRBV7-2	-	-
CATSSRSRGNTEAFF	TGTGCCACCAGCAGCCGATCAAGGGGAAACACTGAAGCTTTCTTT	TRBJ1-1	TRBV15	-	-
CASSLAPYPHEQFF	TGTGCCAGCAGCTTGGCCCCCTACCCCCATGAGCAGTTCTTC	TRBJ2-1	TRBV7-8	-	-
CATRVDLREGSTQYF	TGTGCCACCCGAGTGGATCTGCGGGAGGGCTCTACCCAGTACTTC	TRBJ2-5	TRBV7-2	TRBD2	-
CASSLLQSSYNEQFF	TGTGCCAGCAGCTTGCTTCAGAGCTCCTACAATGAGCAGTTCTTC	TRBJ2-1	TRBV5-4	-	-
CASRDTGGVTDTQYF	TGTGCCAGCAGGGATACAGGGGGTGTGACAGATACGCAGTATTTT	TRBJ2-3	TRBV7-9	TRBD1	-
CASSPLGLGDDNEQFF	TGTGCCAGCAGTCCCCTGGGACTAGGGGACGACAATGAGCAGTTCTTC	TRBJ2-1	TRBV28	TRBD2	-
CASSWTSGTVGDTQYF	TGTGCCAGCAGTTGGACTAGCGGGACCGTGGGAGATACGCAGTATTTT	TRBJ2-3	TRBV27	TRBD2	once
CASSYSDRVQSPLHF	TGTGCCAGCAGTTACTCTGACAGGGTCCAATCACCCCTCCACTTT	TRBJ1-6	TRBV6-5	TRBD1	-
CASLSRGGDGNTIYF	TGTGCCTCTTTGAGTCGGGGAGGAGATGGAAACACCATATATTTT	TRBJ1-3	TRBV30	-	-
CAWSGDRGPSSGNTIYF	TGTGCCTGGAGTGGTGACAGGGGGCCGAGCTCTGGAAACACCATATATTTT	TRBJ1-3	TRBV30	TRBD1	-
CASSPDRVGGYTF	TGTGCCAGCAGTCCGGACAGGGTTGGTGGCTACACCTTC	TRBJ1-2	TRBV6-2/TRBV6-3	TRBD1	-
CASLDRAYNEQFF	TGTGCCAGCCTAGACAGGGCCTACAATGAGCAGTTCTTC	TRBJ2-1	TRBV6-5	TRBD1	-
CASSYPRQANTGELFF	TGTGCCAGCAGTTACCCCCGACAGGCGAACACCGGGGAGCTGTTTTTT	TRBJ2-2	TRBV6-2/TRBV6-3	-	-
CAISGGLAGHNEQFF	TGTGCCATCAGTGGGGGACTAGCGGGTCACAATGAGCAGTTCTTC	TRBJ2-1	TRBV10-3	TRBD2	-
CASSPRSSGANVLTF	TGCGCCAGCAGCCCGAGGAGCTCTGGGGCCAACGTCCTGACTTTC	TRBJ2-6	TRBV4-3	-	-
CASSLGQVGPYEQYF	TGCGCCAGCAGCTTAGGACAGGTAGGGCCCTACGAGCAGTACTTC	TRBJ2-7	TRBV4-3	TRBD1	-
CASSQTPTVMQYF	TGTGCCAGCAGCCAGACCCCGACAGTTATGCAGTATTTT	TRBJ2-3	TRBV3-1/TRBV3-2	-	-
CASSFRGTEAFF	TGTGCCAGCAGTTTCAGGGGGACTGAAGCTTTCTTT	TRBJ1-1	TRBV28	TRBD1	-
CASSFGQINTEAFF	TGTGCCAGCAGCTTCGGTCAGATCAACACTGAAGCTTTCTTT	TRBJ1-1	TRBV5-4	-	-
CATNPGGPGEQYF	TGTGCCACCAACCCCGGGGGGCCGGGCGAGCAGTACTTC	TRBJ2-7	TRBV2	-	-
CASSTSPIANTEAFF	TGTGCCAGCAGTACCTCCCCGATTGCGAACACTGAAGCTTTCTTT	TRBJ1-1	TRBV5-4	-	-
CASSPRTSTDTQYF	TGCGCCAGCAGCCCGCGGACTAGCACAGATACGCAGTATTTT	TRBJ2-3	TRBV5-1	-	-
CASSFATQGLFF	TGTGCCAGCAGCTTTGCGACCCAGGGGCTGTTTTTT	TRBJ1-4	TRBV13	-	-
CASSHRQYSPLHF	TGTGCCAGCAGTCACAGACAGTATTCACCCCTCCACTTT	TRBJ1-6	TRBV6-5	-	once
CAISEHGTGGNQPQHF	TGTGCCATCAGTGAACATGGCACAGGGGGCAATCAGCCCCAGCATTTT	TRBJ1-5	TRBV10-3	TRBD1	-
CASSLVGSGSGETQYF	TGTGCCAGCAGCTTAGTCGGTAGCGGGAGCGGAGAGACCCAGTACTTC	TRBJ2-5	TRBV7-2	TRBD2	-
CSVDVGGLGDGYTF	TGCAGCGTTGACGTCGGGGGATTGGGTGATGGCTACACCTTC	TRBJ1-2	TRBV29-1	-	-
CASSLAGSYNEQFF	TGTGCCAGCAGCTTAGCGGGGTCCTACAATGAGCAGTTCTTC	TRBJ2-1	TRBV7-8	-	-
CASKVRDRGYNEQFF	TGTGCCAGCAAGGTACGGGACAGGGGCTACAATGAGCAGTTCTTC	TRBJ2-1	TRBV6-5	TRBD1	-
CASSLTDGDYEQYF	TGTGCCAGCAGCCTAACTGACGGGGACTACGAGCAGTACTTC	TRBJ2-7	TRBV7-8	-	-
CASRPDRTKNTGELFF	TGTGCCAGCAGACCGGACAGGACCAAGAACACCGGGGAGCTGTTTTTT	TRBJ2-2	TRBV28	TRBD1	-
CASRRSSGGGEKLFF	TGTGCCAGCAGAAGAAGTTCAGGGGGAGGTGAAAAACTGTTTTTT	TRBJ1-4	TRBV7-2	TRBD1	-
CASSEAGGTHAEAFF	TGTGCCAGCAGTGAAGCCGGGGGGACCCACGCTGAAGCTTTCTTT	TRBJ1-1	TRBV6-1	-	few
CASPGGYF	TGTGCCAGCCCGGGGGGGTATTTT	TRBJ2-3	TRBV12-3/TRBV12-4	TRBD2	-
CASSLTGTSYEQYF	TGTGCCAGCAGCTTAACCGGGACTAGCTACGAGCAGTACTTC	TRBJ2-7	TRBV7-3	TRBD2	few
CASSSIAGGPRQETQYF	TGTGCCAGCAGTTCTATAGCGGGAGGGCCGCGGCAAGAGACCCAGTACTTC	TRBJ2-5	TRBV28	TRBD2	-
CASSIRPYDNEQFF	TGTGCCAGTAGTATACGACCGTATGACAATGAGCAGTTCTTC	TRBJ2-1	TRBV19	-	-
CASSQVGGLDTQYF	TGTGCCAGCAGCCAAGTTGGGGGGCTGGATACGCAGTATTTT	TRBJ2-3	TRBV14	-	-
CASSYRMSTGDYGYTF	TGTGCCAGCAGCTACCGCATGTCGACAGGGGACTATGGCTACACCTTC	TRBJ1-2	TRBV7-8	TRBD1	few